The 20 T cell receptor beta chains presented below share a single source sample, sequenced in a study of OX40 agonist ivuxolimab in advanced cancers. The method behind the library was the immunoSEQ multiplex PCR assay. The table was pulled from immuneACCESS by TCRdb, which kept in-frame rearrangements only. Such tables lose some clones; where checked, under half of the loss comes from unresolved V genes, and the rest has no known cause. In this sample the table shows under 65,000 clones, 75% to 95% of which occur a single time. 8.7% of the sample comes from the top ten. This material consisted of CD4+ or CD8+ T cells sorted from blood, taken in a trial of the OX40 agonist ivuxolimab. The receptor source for this set is an adult with an advanced solid tumor such as melanoma, head and neck, liver or kidney cancer.

The chain uses TRBV28 and TRBJ2-2; 7 nucleotides line up with TRBD2. Germline values: CDR1 MDHEN, CDR2 SYDVKM. V trimming: 6 bases; J trimming: 5 bases; junction bases outside the gene matches: 15. This CDR3 spans 17 amino acids. This chain's CDR3 is CASSPRTSTAWTGELFF. CDR3 sequence (DNA): TGTGCCAGCAGCCCCCGGACTAGTACGGCATGGACCGGGGAGCTGTTTTTT.

This chain links TRBV7-3 with TRBJ2-1; D gene uncertain. Deletions cut 4 bases from V and 7 bases from J, with 8 bases between. CDR1 and CDR2 from the germline V gene are SGHTA and FQGTGA. This CDR3 region has 12 residues. The CDR3 sequence: CASSSITNEQFF. The CDR3 nucleotides read TGTGCCAGCAGCTCGATAACTAATGAGCAGTTCTTC. Looking up the rest from reference TRBV7-3 and TRBJ2-1 gives the full variable domain: GAGVSQTPSNKVTEKGKYVELRCDPISGHTALYWYRQSLGQGPEFLIYFQGTGAADDSGLPNDRFFAVRPEGSVSTLKIQRTERGDSAVYLCASSSITNEQFFGPGTRLTVL.

V is TRBV4-3 and J is TRBJ1-1; D is unclear. V was shortened by 0 bases and J by 0 bases, with 11 bases between the two germline ends. This CDR3 spans 16 amino acids. Germline V gene sequence: CDR1 LGHNA, CDR2 YSLEER. In nucleotides, the CDR3 is TGCGCCAGCAGCCAAGATCGGTGGACGGTGAACACTGAAGCTTTCTTT. It yields the protein CASSQDRWTVNTEAFF.

The CDR3 loop reads CASSARTGEDNYGYTF. CDR3 DNA: TGTGCCAGCAGCGCGAGAACCGGGGAAGACAACTATGGCTACACCTTC. The V and J genes are TRBV9 and TRBJ1-2, with D uncertain. This CDR3 has 16 amino acids. Per germline, CDR1 SGDLS and CDR2 YYNGEE. Trimming removed 3 bases at V and 2 bases at J, with 17 bases between.

V gene TRBV7-9 combines with J gene TRBJ1-4; the D gene is possibly TRBD1 (6 bases). The V and J ends lost 8 bases and 8 bases respectively, with 15 bases between them. The CDR3 is made up of 13 amino acids. CDR1 is SEHNR, CDR2 FQNEAQ, per germline (reference sequence). CDR3 loop: CASVSGVGEKLFF. CDR3 nucleotides: TGTGCCAGCGTTTCAGGGGTGGGCGAAAAACTGTTTTTT.

The rearrangement links TRBV28 to TRBJ2-1; 12 bases match TRBD1. CDR1 and CDR2 from the germline V gene are MDHEN and SYDVKM. The CDR3 runs 19 residues. Trimming took 5 bases from V and 0 from J; bases not matched to a gene: 11. As DNA, the CDR3 is TGTGCCAGCAGTGCTACGACCGGGACAGGGGGCTTCTCCTACAATGAGCAGTTCTTC. Translated, it gives CASSATTGTGGFSYNEQFF.

This chain joins TRBV6-1 and TRBJ1-1; TRBD1 aligns across 9 bases. This CDR3 is built from 15 residues. The ends lost 5 bases at V and 4 bases at J; junction bases unmatched: 8. Germline CDR1 is MNHNS and CDR2 is SASEGT. CDR3 sequence: CASSLIWDRATEAFF. In DNA form, the CDR3 reads TGTGCCAGCAGTCTAATCTGGGACAGGGCCACTGAAGCTTTCTTT.

This clone was picked up one time. The chain couples TRBV4-1 to TRBJ2-1; TRBD2 matches 9 bases. Per germline, CDR1 MGHRA and CDR2 YSYEKL. The ends lost 0 bases at V and 8 bases at J; junction bases unmatched: 11. The CDR3 is made up of 17 amino acids. CDR3 nucleotides: TGCGCCAGCAGCCAAGATAGTGTCACTAGCGGGTACGATGAGCAGTTCTTC. As protein: CASSQDSVTSGYDEQFF.

This chain connects TRBV2 to TRBJ2-7; TRBD1 aligns across 7 bases. Trimming at V came to 7 bases and at J to 3 bases, leaving 9 bases not matched to a gene. CDR3 length: 14 amino acids. The germline V gene has CDR1 SNHLY and CDR2 FYNNEI. CDR3 region: CASKAGWDSYEQYF. In DNA form, the CDR3 reads TGTGCCAGCAAAGCCGGCTGGGACAGCTACGAGCAGTACTTC.

The rearrangement uses TRBV27 and TRBJ2-1; TRBD2 agrees at 7 bases. CDR3 size: 14 residues. Germline V gene lookup returns CDR1 MNHEY and CDR2 SMNVEV (reference sequence). Losses at the gene ends were 5 bases for V and 7 bases for J; bases not matched to a gene: 8. As DNA, the CDR3 is TGTGCCAGCAGTCTCCTTGGGGGGGGTAATGAGCAGTTCTTC. It encodes CASSLLGGGNEQFF.

The table lists this clone with a count of one. V gene TRBV6-5 combines with J gene TRBJ1-2; D is ambiguous. Per the germline V gene, CDR1 is MNHEY and CDR2 is SVGAGI. The CDR3 has 13 residues. Trimming cost V 5 bases and J 2 bases, with 9 bases left between them. For the CDR3, the DNA is TGTGCCAGCAGTCCTGCCGGCAACTATGGCTACACCTTC. It is translated as CASSPAGNYGYTF.

CDR3 residues: CASSPRTGSGNTIYF. The CDR3 bases are TGTGCCAGCAGCCCCCGGACGGGCTCTGGAAACACCATATATTTT. The chain carries TRBV9 and TRBJ1-3, with D unclear. Trimming shortened V by 4 bases and J by 0 bases, and 11 bases separated the two germline ends. The germline V gene encodes CDR1 SGDLS and CDR2 YYNGEE. The CDR3 is 15 residues long. Full variable domain (missing parts from reference TRBV9 and TRBJ1-3): DSGVTQTPKHLITATGQRVTLRCSPRSGDLSVYWYQQSLDQGLQFLIQYYNGEERAKGNILERFSAQQFPDLHSELNLSSLELGDSALYFCASSPRTGSGNTIYFGEGSWLTVV.

The genes are TRBV19 and TRBJ2-2, with D hard to call. CDR1 is LNHDA and CDR2 is SQIVND in the germline V gene (reference sequence). This CDR3 spans 14 amino acids. Deletions cut 0 bases from V and 1 base from J, with 3 bases between. The CDR3 protein is CASSIDLNTGELFF. CDR3 in DNA: TGTGCCAGTAGTATAGACTTGAACACCGGGGAGCTGTTTTTT.

This rearrangement joins TRBV7-2 to TRBJ1-5, with TRBD1 identical over 9 bases. There are 14 residues in the CDR3. V lost 5 bases to trimming and J lost 6 bases; unmatched junction nucleotides: 5. Looked up from germline, CDR1 is SGHTA and CDR2 is FQGNSA. CDR3: CASSATGGGQPQHF. In nucleotides, the CDR3 is TGTGCCAGCAGCGCCACAGGGGGCGGTCAGCCCCAGCATTTT.

CDR3 amino acids: CASTVGQHPSDTQYF. DNA for the CDR3: TGTGCCAGCACTGTCGGACAGCATCCTTCAGATACGCAGTATTTT. The V gene is TRBV13, the J gene TRBJ2-3; maybe TRBD1 (6 bases). The CDR3 is 15 residues long. V dropped 7 bases and J dropped 4 bases, with 18 bases sitting between them. CDR1 and CDR2 from the germline V gene are PRHDT and FYEKMQ (reference sequence).

This chain joins TRBV11-1 and TRBJ1-2, with D perhaps TRBD1 (6 bases). V lost 5 bases to trimming and J lost 1 base, with 11 bases between them. The CDR3 spans 14 residues. The germline V gene has CDR1 SGHAT and CDR2 FQDESV (reference sequence). In DNA, the CDR3 is TGTGCCAGCAGCCCACGGACAGTTAACTATGGCTACACCTTC. Protein sequence: CASSPRTVNYGYTF.

DNA for the CDR3: TGTGCCAGCAGCCCGCCCGGGACAGGAATATCGGATACGCAGTATTTT. This translates into CASSPPGTGISDTQYF. The V and J genes are TRBV5-4 and TRBJ2-3; 8 positions match TRBD1. Germline V gene sequence: CDR1 SGHNT, CDR2 YYREEE (reference sequence). The V segment lost 4 bases and the J segment 6 bases; nucleotides outside the gene matches: 13. There are 16 residues in the CDR3.

J is TRBJ1-5 and V is TRBV19, with 11 positions matching TRBD1. Germline V gene sequence: CDR1 LNHDA, CDR2 SQIVND (reference sequence). The V and J ends lost 8 bases and 6 bases, in that order; junction bases with no gene match: 6. The CDR3 covers 14 residues. The CDR3 reads CASSGTGGSQPQHF. The CDR3 DNA reads as TGTGCCAGTTCCGGGACAGGGGGGTCTCAGCCCCAGCATTTT. The variable domain in full, with the rest retrieved from reference TRBV19 and TRBJ1-5, is DGGITQSPKYLFRKEGQNVTLSCEQNLNHDAMYWYRQDPGQGLRLIYYSQIVNDFQKGDIAEGYSVSREKKESFPLTVTSAQKNPTAFYLCASSGTGGSQPQHFGDGTRLSIL.

This chain links TRBV13 with TRBJ1-2; 9 bases agree with TRBD1. Germline CDR1 is PRHDT and CDR2 is FYEKMQ (reference sequence). This CDR3 is 14 amino acids long. The V segment lost 5 bases and the J segment 1 base; nucleotides outside the gene matches: 2. The CDR3 loop reads CASSRDRVNYGYTF. In DNA form, the CDR3 reads TGTGCCAGCAGCCGGGACAGGGTTAACTATGGCTACACCTTC.

This clone was recorded only once. Mismatch with germline at one junction end may stem from a read error. The chain carries TRBV7-7 and TRBJ2-1; no clear D. Germline V gene lookup returns CDR1 SSHAT and CDR2 FNYEAQ (reference sequence). CDR3 length: 13 amino acids. In nucleotides, the CDR3 is TGTGCTAGCAGCTTTACAGAGAACAATGAGCAGTTCTTC. Translation gives CASSFTENNEQFF. Using reference TRBV7-7 and TRBJ2-1 for the parts outside the CDR3, the full variable domain is GAGVSQSPRYKVTKRGQDVTLRCDPISSHATLYWYQQALGQGPEFLTYFNYEAQPDKSGLPSDRFSAERPEGSISTLTIQRTEQRDSAMYRCASSFTENNEQFFGPGTRLTVL.